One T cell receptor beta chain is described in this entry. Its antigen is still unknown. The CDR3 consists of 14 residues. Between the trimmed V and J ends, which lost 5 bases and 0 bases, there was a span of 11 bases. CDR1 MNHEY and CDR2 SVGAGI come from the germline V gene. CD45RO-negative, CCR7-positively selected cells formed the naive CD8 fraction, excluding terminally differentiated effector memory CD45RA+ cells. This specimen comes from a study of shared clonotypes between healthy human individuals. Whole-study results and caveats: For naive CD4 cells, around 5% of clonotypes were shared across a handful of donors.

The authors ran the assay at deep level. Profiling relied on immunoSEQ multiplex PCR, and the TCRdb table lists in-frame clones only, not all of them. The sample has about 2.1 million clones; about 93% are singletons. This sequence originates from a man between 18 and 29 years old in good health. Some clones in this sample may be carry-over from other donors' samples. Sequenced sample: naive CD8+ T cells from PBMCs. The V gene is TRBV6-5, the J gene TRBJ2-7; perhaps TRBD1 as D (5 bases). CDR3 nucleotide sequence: TGTGCCAGCAGTCAGGGATTATCCTCCTACGAGCAGTACTTC. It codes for CASSQGLSSYEQYF.